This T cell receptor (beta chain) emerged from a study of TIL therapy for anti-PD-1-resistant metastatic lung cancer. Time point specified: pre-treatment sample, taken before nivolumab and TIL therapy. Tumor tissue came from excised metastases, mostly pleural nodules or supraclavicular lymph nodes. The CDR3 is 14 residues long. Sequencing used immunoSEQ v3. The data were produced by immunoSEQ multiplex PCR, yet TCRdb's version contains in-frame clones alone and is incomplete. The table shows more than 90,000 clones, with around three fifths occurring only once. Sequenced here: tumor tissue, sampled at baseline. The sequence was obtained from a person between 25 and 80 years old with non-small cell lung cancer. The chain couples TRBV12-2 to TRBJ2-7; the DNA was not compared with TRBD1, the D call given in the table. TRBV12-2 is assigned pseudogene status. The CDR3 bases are TGTGCAAGTCGCTTGGACAGGGGGCTGTGGGAGCAGTACTTC. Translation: CASRLDRGLWEQYF.